Each of the 8 T cell receptor beta chains below was sequenced from the same sample in a study of OX40 agonist ivuxolimab in advanced cancers. TCRdb keeps only in-frame clones here, not all; method: immunoSEQ multiplex PCR. The data hold 31,000 or so clones, with approximately 90% observed a single time. This material consisted of CD4+ or CD8+ T cells sorted from blood, taken in a trial of the OX40 agonist ivuxolimab. The receptors were sampled from an adult with an advanced solid tumor such as melanoma, head and neck, liver or kidney cancer.

This chain links TRBV5-6 with TRBJ2-3; 9 bases map to TRBD2. Germline CDR1 SGHDT, CDR2 YYEEEE. The CDR3 is made up of 18 amino acids. The V gene end was trimmed by 0 bases and the J gene end by 3 bases; junction bases not matched to a gene: 11. The CDR3 spells CASSLGLGGRAGTDTQYF. The CDR3, as DNA: TGTGCCAGCAGCTTGGGTCTCGGCGGGAGGGCCGGAACAGATACGCAGTATTTT.

The V gene is TRBV29-1, the J gene TRBJ2-3; D is undetermined. Germline loops: CDR1 SQVTM, CDR2 ANQGSEA. V lost 0 bases and J 8 bases, leaving 9 bases between the germline ends. The CDR3 extends over 12 amino acids. CDR3 bases: TGCAGCGTTGAAGATCTTCATCGTACGCAGTATTTT. This codes for CSVEDLHRTQYF.

This chain connects TRBV9 to TRBJ2-3, with D possibly being TRBD1 or TRBD2 (5 bases each). The CDR3 is 16 residues long. Germline-derived CDR1 and CDR2 are SGDLS and YYNGEE. Trimming removed 7 bases from V and 2 bases from J, with 20 bases in between. CDR3 coding DNA: TGTGCCAGCGGGACGAGTGGGCAGGACATCACAGATACGCAGTATTTT. Protein sequence: CASGTSGQDITDTQYF.

The chain carries TRBV30 and TRBJ1-4, with D possibly TRBD1 on 5 matching bases. The CDR3 has 10 residues. Germline V gives CDR1 GTSNPN, CDR2 SVGIG (reference sequence). Trimming stripped 5 bases from V and 8 bases from J, with 6 bases between. CDR3 residues: CAWWGEKLFF. CDR3 nucleotide sequence: TGTGCCTGGTGGGGGGAAAAACTGTTTTTT.

The table lists this clone with a few counts. The chain links TRBV9 to TRBJ1-5, with TRBD1 identical over 7 bases. V lost 4 bases to trimming and J lost 3 bases; unmatched junction nucleotides: 7. Per the germline V gene, CDR1 is SGDLS and CDR2 is YYNGEE. The CDR3 loop spans 15 amino acids. DNA of the CDR3: TGTGCCAGCAGCCCAGGACAGGCCTTCAATCAGCCCCAGCATTTT. It translates to CASSPGQAFNQPQHF.

The chain combines TRBV27 with TRBJ2-6; possibly TRBD2 for D (6 bases). This CDR3 contains 18 residues. Between the trimmed V and J ends, which lost 3 bases and 0 bases, there was a span of 15 bases. Germline lookup yields CDR1 MNHEY and CDR2 SMNVEV (reference sequence). The CDR3 nucleotides read TGTGCCAGCAGTTTCTTGACTAGAGCCCTCTCTGGGGCCAACGTCCTGACTTTC. This encodes CASSFLTRALSGANVLTF.

The V and J genes are TRBV27 and TRBJ2-1; D remains ambiguous. The CDR3 runs 11 residues. V dropped 5 bases and J dropped 7 bases, with 6 bases sitting between them. The germline CDR1 and CDR2 sequences are MNHEY and SMNVEV (reference sequence). The CDR3 is CASSMGNEQFF. CDR3 DNA sequence: TGTGCCAGCAGTATGGGGAATGAGCAGTTCTTC.

The chain uses TRBV28 and TRBJ1-2, with 10 bases aligning to TRBD1. Germline lookup yields CDR1 MDHEN and CDR2 SYDVKM. This CDR3 has 13 amino acids. V gave up 5 bases and J gave up 7 bases; unmatched junction bases: 4. The CDR3 sequence is CASSTTGGGGYTF. Written as DNA, the CDR3 is TGTGCCAGCAGTACGACAGGGGGCGGTGGCTACACCTTC.